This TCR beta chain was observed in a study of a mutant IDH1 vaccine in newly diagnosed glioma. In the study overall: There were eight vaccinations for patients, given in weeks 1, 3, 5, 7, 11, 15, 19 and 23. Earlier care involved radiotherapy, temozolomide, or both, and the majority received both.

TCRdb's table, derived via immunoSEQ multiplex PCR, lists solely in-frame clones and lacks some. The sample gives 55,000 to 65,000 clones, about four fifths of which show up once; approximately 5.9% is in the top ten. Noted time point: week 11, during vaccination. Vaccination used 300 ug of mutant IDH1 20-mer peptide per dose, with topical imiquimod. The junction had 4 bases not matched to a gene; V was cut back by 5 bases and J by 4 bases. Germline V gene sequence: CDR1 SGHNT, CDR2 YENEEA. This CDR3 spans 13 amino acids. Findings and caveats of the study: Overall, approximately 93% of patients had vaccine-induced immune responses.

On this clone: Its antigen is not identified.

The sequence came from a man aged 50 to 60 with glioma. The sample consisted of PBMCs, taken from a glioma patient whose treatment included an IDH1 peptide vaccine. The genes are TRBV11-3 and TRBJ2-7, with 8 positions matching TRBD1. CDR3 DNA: TGTGCCAGCAGCCCGGGACAGGATTACGAGCAGTACTTC. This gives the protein CASSPGQDYEQYF. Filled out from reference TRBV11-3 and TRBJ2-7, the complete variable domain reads EAGVVQSPRYKIIEKKQPVAFWCNPISGHNTLYWYLQNLGQGPELLIRYENEEAVDDSQLPKDRFSAERLKGVDSTLKIQPAELGDSAVYLCASSPGQDYEQYFGPGTRLTVT.